The T cell receptor (beta chain) described here comes from a study of vaccination and CD4 T cells after COVID-19 (dated by TCRdb to between 2020 and 2023). Context from the whole study: SARS-CoV-2 positivity had been established in the convalescent patients by nasal swab PCR, and mild disease was recorded in roughly 9 of these patients and severe disease in one. In the convalescent cohort there were six males and four females, among whom were two Hispanic individuals, seven Caucasians, two Asians and one multiracial person. Two doses of either the Pfizer-BioNTech BNT162b2 vaccine (n=8) or the Moderna mRNA-1273 vaccine (n=2) were administered to participants. Post-COVID blood samples from convalescent patients were collected a median of around 100 days after diagnosis, with a range of 35 to 161 days. Post-vaccine blood samples were collected a median of approximately 77 days after the second vaccine dose, ranging from about 13 to 241 days. Culture stimuli were overlapping spike peptide pools from SARS-CoV-2 and from the common cold coronaviruses HCoV-NL63, HCoV-OC43 and HCoV-229E. In control cultures, a CEFX viral epitope pool was used as positive control, an HIV-1 Nef peptide pool was used as negative control, or no peptide was added. In around ten COVID-19 convalescent patients and several infection-naive healthy vaccine recipients, the spike-specific CD4+ TCR repertoire before mRNA vaccination was compared with the repertoire after mRNA vaccination. Study-wide findings and limitations: Among the post-vaccine SARS-CoV-2-reactive clones in convalescent patients, a median 86.3% showed up only after vaccination, which suggests vaccine-specific priming. Of the vaccine-specific clones found in convalescent patients, nearly all (304 of 307) were mono-reactive for SARS-CoV-2 spike instead of being cross-reactive with common cold coronaviruses. The number of convalescent patients in the study was relatively small, and the study did not examine early timepoints following natural infection. Although the median number of SARS-CoV-2-reactive clonotypes went up from around 19 after infection to 38 after vaccination, the increase was not significant.

The treatment or condition label, as the study defines it: roughly ten-day PBMC culture with coronavirus spike peptide pools or control peptides (ViraFEST assay). The ViraFEST assay, used in the study, expanded antigen-specific T cells with peptide pools and then identified the expanded clonotypes through TCR sequencing. The convalescent patients' positive SARS-CoV-2 PCR tests were from March to December 2020, which was before the Alpha, Beta and Delta variants emerged in the United States. Some 2 million PBMCs per well were cultured in IMDM with approximately 5.5% human AB serum and approximately 9.8 IU/ml IL-2, plus 10 ug/ml peptide pools. Half of the culture medium was replaced with fresh IL-2-containing medium on days 3 and 7. After about 10 days of culture, CD4+ T cells were isolated by negative selection using the EasySep CD4+ T cell isolation kit. Ficoll-Paque Plus gradient centrifugation was used to isolate PBMCs from whole blood, and the isolated PBMCs were then either used fresh or cryopreserved at -140C. Each culture condition was generally run in triplicate wells.

Libraries came from PCR. DNA from cultured CD4+ T cells underwent TCR sequencing with the Oncomine TCR Beta short-read assay at the Johns Hopkins FTIC core. Genomic DNA was extracted from the cultured CD4+ T cells with the QIAamp micro DNA kit. Oncomine TCR Beta libraries made from cultured CD4+ T cells were pooled using unique dual indexes and sequenced on an Illumina iSeq 100. The authors' analysis ran thus. Non-productive sequences were removed, and CDR3s that did not start with C, did not end with F or W, or were shorter than 7 amino acids were discarded. The MANAFEST web application was used to identify antigen-specific clonotypes by comparing peptide-stimulated wells against reference wells and other culture wells. To be called positive, a clone needed an FDR below 0.05, an odds ratio above 5, and a productive frequency above 0.1% in at least two of three replicate wells. A clonotype was classed as cross-reactive if the clonotype showed significant expansion both in SARS-CoV-2 spike wells and in at least one common cold coronavirus spike condition. Using R version 3.6.1, CDR3 homology was evaluated through Levenshtein distances (stringdist) along with unrooted phylogenetic trees (ape). The public sequencing data were trimmed at Q25 with fastp and processed into clonotypes with MiXCR by TCRdb, which kept only in-frame beta chains. Rows with a matching CDR3 protein are joined into one entry that keeps the most common DNA and genes. The V and J calls and clone size come from TCRdb's table, not from the authors' own analysis. In this sample the table shows some 10,000 distinct CDR3 sequences, approximately 20% of which occur a single time. The ten largest clones represent roughly 12% of the sample.

As regards this clonotype: Its antigen is still unknown. The record has no base qualities; no much larger clone is one base away.

Relative to germline, V is 0 bases shorter and J is 2 bases shorter, with 16 bases between their ends. Taken from cysteine to phenylalanine, the CDR3 has 17 residues. The read is trimmed to its CDR3 DNA, 51 bases read in frame from base 1. The germline V gene specifies MGHRA as CDR1 and YSYEKL as CDR2. This receptor was taken from a human donor who had recovered from COVID-19. The sample consisted of CD4+ T cells from blood, cultured in vitro, taken after SARS-CoV-2 vaccination. The sequence links TRBV4-1 to TRBJ2-5; the D match is possibly TRBD1 or TRBD2, with 5 bases aligned in each. This receptor has the CDR3 CASSQDQWGGGQETQYF. The DNA sequence is as follows: TGCGCCAGCAGCCAAGACCAGTGGGGCGGAGGACAAGAGACCCAGTACTTC.